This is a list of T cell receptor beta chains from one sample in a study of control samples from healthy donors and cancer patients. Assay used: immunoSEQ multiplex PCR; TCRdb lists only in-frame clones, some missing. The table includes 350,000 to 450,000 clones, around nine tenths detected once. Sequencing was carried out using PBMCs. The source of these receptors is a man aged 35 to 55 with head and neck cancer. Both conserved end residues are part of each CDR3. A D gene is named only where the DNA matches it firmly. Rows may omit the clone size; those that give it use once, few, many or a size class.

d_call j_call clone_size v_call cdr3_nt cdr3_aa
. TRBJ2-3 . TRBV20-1 TGCAGTGCTAGTCTAAGGGAGACTAGCACAGATACGCAGTATTTT CSASLRETSTDTQYF
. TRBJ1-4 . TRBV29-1 TGCAGCGTTGCGAGACAGTCTAATGAAAAACTGTTTTTT CSVARQSNEKLFF
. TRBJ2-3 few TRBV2 TGTGCCAGCATGAGGGACCTGGGGAGAACAGATACGCAGTATTTT CASMRDLGRTDTQYF
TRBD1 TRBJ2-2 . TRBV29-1 TGCAGCGTTGGGGACAGGGGAATGGAGAGGGAGCTGTTTTTT CSVGDRGMERELFF
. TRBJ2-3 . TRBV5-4 TGTGCCAGCAGCTTGTTTAGCACAGATACGCAGTATTTT CASSLFSTDTQYF
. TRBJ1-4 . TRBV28 TGTGCCAGCAGTTTAAAGATGCAGGGAGGAACTAATGAAAAACTGTTTTTT CASSLKMQGGTNEKLFF
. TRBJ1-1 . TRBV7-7 TGTGCTAGCAGCTTTAGAGGGAACACTGAAGCTTTCTTT CASSFRGNTEAFF
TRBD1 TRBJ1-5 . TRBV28 TGTGCCGGCGTGACAGGGAATCAGCCCCAGCATTTT CAGVTGNQPQHF
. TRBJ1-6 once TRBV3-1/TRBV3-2 TGTGCCAGCAGCCCGACAGATAATTCACCCCTCCACTTT CASSPTDNSPLHF
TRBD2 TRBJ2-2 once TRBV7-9 TGTGCCAGCAGCTTAGGAGTAGCGGGGGAGAACACCGGGGAGCTGTTTTTT CASSLGVAGENTGELFF
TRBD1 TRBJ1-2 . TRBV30 TGTGCCTGGAGTCGAACTTGGACAGGGGATCCCTATGGCTACACCTTC CAWSRTWTGDPYGYTF
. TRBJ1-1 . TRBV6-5 TGTGCCAGCAGTTACCCCGGGTATGGAGGGGACACTGAAGCTTTCTTT CASSYPGYGGDTEAFF
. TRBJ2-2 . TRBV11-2 TGTGCCAGCAGCTTAGATCTCGCGGGCGGGAACACCGGGGAGCTGTTTTTT CASSLDLAGGNTGELFF
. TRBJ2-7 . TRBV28 TGTGCCAGCAGGCCCCGACAGAGCTACGAGCAGTACTTC CASRPRQSYEQYF
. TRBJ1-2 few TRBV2 TGTGCCAGCAGTGGTGGTTTACAACTGGGCTACACCTTC CASSGGLQLGYTF
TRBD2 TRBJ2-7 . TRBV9 TGTGCCAGCAGCGCCGACGGGACTAGCGACGAGCAGTACTTC CASSADGTSDEQYF
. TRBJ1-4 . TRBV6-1 TGTGCCAGCAGTGAAGGGATAGGGCAGGGGAATGAAAAACTGTTTTTT CASSEGIGQGNEKLFF
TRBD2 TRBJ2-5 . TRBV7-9 TGTGCCAGCAGCTTGAGCGGGGAAGAGACCCAGTACTTC CASSLSGEETQYF
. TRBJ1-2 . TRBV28 TGTGCCAGCAGTTTATTGTCCGGAGCTAACTATGGCTACACCTTC CASSLLSGANYGYTF
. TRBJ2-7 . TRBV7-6 TGTGCCAGCAGCTTAACAACGGGGGTCTACGAGCAGTACTTC CASSLTTGVYEQYF
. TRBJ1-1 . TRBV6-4 TGTGCCAGCAGTGTCGGGACACCGAACACTGAAGCTTTCTTT CASSVGTPNTEAFF
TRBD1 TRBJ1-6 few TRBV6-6 TGTGCCAGCAGTTACGACAGGGGAACTAATTCACCCCTCCACTTT CASSYDRGTNSPLHF
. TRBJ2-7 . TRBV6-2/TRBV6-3 TGTGCCAGCAGTCCACCCGGGCTTACCTACGAGCAGTACTTC CASSPPGLTYEQYF
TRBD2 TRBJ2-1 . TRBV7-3 TGTGCCAGCAGTTTTTCTAGCGGGAGAAGAGGTGAGCAGTTCTTC CASSFSSGRRGEQFF
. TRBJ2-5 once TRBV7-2 TGTGCCAGCAGCCTTCAGCAGGGTTGGGGGACCCAGTACTTC CASSLQQGWGTQYF
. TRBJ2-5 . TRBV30 TGTGCCTGGACCCACGGAGAGACCCAGTACTTC CAWTHGETQYF
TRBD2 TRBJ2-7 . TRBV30 TGTGCCTGGAGGACAGCGGGATTTAACGAGCAGTACTTC CAWRTAGFNEQYF
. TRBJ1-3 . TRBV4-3 TGCGCCAGCAGCCCGCAGGGATCTGGAAACACCATATATTTT CASSPQGSGNTIYF
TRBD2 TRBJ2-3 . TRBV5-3 TGTGCCAGAAGCTTGGAACGGGGGGGAGATACGCAGTATTTT CARSLERGGDTQYF
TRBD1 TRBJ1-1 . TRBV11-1 TGTGCCAGCAGCCATGAGACAGGGTCCATGAACACTGAAGCTTTCTTT CASSHETGSMNTEAFF
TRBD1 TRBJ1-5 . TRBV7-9 TGTGCCAGCAGCCTGGGACAGAATAGCAATCAGCCCCAGCATTTT CASSLGQNSNQPQHF
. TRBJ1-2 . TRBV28 TGTGCCAGCAGTTTTGGCTCCAGGGTTCTCTATGGCTACACCTTC CASSFGSRVLYGYTF
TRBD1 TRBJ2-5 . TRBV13 TGTGCCAGCAGCTTAGGGCGTGGACAGGGGGTCCAAGAGACCCAGTACTTC CASSLGRGQGVQETQYF
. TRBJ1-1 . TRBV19 TGTGCCAGTAGACCCCGAAATATGAACACTGAAGCTTTCTTT CASRPRNMNTEAFF
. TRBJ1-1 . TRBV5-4 TGTGCCAGCAGCTCCCTGGTCACTGAAGCTTTCTTT CASSSLVTEAFF
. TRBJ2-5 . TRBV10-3 TGTGCCATCAGTGGTGGACAATTACAAGAGACCCAGTACTTC CAISGGQLQETQYF
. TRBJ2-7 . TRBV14 TGTGCCAGCAGCCCTCAGCTCGCGCCCTACGAGCAGTACTTC CASSPQLAPYEQYF
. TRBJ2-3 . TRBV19 TGTGCCAGTAGCAGGACGGACGGAGATACGCAGTATTTT CASSRTDGDTQYF
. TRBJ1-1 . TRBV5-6 TGTGCCAGCAGCTTGGTCGCGGGGCCGGGCACTGAAGCTTTCTTT CASSLVAGPGTEAFF
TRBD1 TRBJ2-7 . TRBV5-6 TGTGCCAGCAGCAGTTGGGACAGGGGTGTGGAGCAGTACTTC CASSSWDRGVEQYF
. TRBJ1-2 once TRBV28 TGTGCCAGCAGGGGTCACACGGCGGACTATGGCTACACCTTC CASRGHTADYGYTF
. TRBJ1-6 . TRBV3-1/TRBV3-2 TGTGCCAGCAGCCCCGGGACGCTCTATAATTCACCCCTCCACTTT CASSPGTLYNSPLHF
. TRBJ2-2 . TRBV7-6 TGTGCCAGCAGCTTAGGGGTCGGGGGCCTCGAAACCGGGGAGCTGTTTTTT CASSLGVGGLETGELFF
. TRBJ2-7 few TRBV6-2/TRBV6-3 TGTGCCAGCAGTCCAATGGACAAAACATACGAGCAGTACTTC CASSPMDKTYEQYF
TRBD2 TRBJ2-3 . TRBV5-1 TGCGCCAGCAGCTCTGGACTAGCGCCTAACACAGATACGCAGTATTTT CASSSGLAPNTDTQYF